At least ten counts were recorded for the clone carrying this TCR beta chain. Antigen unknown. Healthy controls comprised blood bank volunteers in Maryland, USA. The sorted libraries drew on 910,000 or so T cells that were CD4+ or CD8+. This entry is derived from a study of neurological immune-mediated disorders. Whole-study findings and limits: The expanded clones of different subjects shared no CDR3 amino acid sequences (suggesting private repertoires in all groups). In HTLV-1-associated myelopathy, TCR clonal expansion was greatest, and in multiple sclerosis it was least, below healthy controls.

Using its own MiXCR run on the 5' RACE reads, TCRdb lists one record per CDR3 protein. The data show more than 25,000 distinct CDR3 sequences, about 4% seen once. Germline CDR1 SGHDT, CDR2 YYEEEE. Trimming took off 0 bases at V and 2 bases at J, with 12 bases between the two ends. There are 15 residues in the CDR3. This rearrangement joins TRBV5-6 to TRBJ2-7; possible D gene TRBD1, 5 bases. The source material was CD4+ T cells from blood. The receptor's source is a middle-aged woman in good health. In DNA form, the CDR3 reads TGTGCCAGCAGCTTGGGACAGACCACAACCTACGAGCAGTACTTC. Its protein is CASSLGQTTTYEQYF.